Below, 8 T cell receptor beta chains from the same sample are listed, as sequenced in a study of control samples from healthy donors and cancer patients (dated by TCRdb to the early 2020s). The method behind the library was the immunoSEQ multiplex PCR assay. TCRdb holds this immuneACCESS table with in-frame rearrangements only. Some clones are missing; in checked studies, unresolved V genes explain under half, and the rest has no known cause. The sample has approximately 150,000 clones on record, more than 85% of them singletons. The ten largest account for roughly 3.2% of the sample. Sequencing input: blood. These receptors all come from a man between 25 and 39 years old in good health.

V is TRBV4-1 and J is TRBJ1-1, with 7 positions matching TRBD1. Trimming removed 1 base from V and 0 bases from J; junction bases left unmatched: 2. This CDR3 has 15 amino acids. Per germline, CDR1 MGHRA and CDR2 YSYEKL. CDR3 amino acids: CASSQGDSMNTEAFF. In DNA, the CDR3 is TGCGCCAGCAGCCAAGGGGACAGCATGAACACTGAAGCTTTCTTT.

This clone turned up a few times. This chain links TRBV12-2 with TRBJ1-5; the table calls TRBD1, which could not be checked here. TRBV12-2 is flagged as a pseudogene. CDR3 length equals 15 residues. For the CDR3, the DNA is TGTGCAAGTCGCAAACAGGGGATGGGCAATCAGCCCCAGCATTTT. Protein product: CASRKQGMGNQPQHF.

The chain uses TRBV7-7 and TRBJ2-2; D call uncertain. V lost 5 bases and J lost 6, with 7 bases in between. CDR1 is SSHAT and CDR2 is FNYEAQ in the germline V gene (reference sequence). This CDR3 region has 12 residues. This chain's CDR3 is CASSNNAGELFF. The CDR3 DNA reads TGTGCCAGCAGCAACAACGCCGGGGAGCTGTTTTTT. Full variable domain (outside the CDR3, taken from reference TRBV7-7 and TRBJ2-2): GAGVSQSPRYKVTKRGQDVTLRCDPISSHATLYWYQQALGQGPEFLTYFNYEAQPDKSGLPSDRFSAERPEGSISTLTIQRTEQRDSAMYRCASSNNAGELFFGEGSRLTVL.

A single count supports this clone. The CDR3 nucleotides are TGCGCCAGCAGTCCACAATACGGGGGTAATTACAATGAGCAGTTCTTC. This encodes CASSPQYGGNYNEQFF. The chain employs TRBV5-1 and TRBJ2-1; a possible D gene is TRBD2 (6 bases). The germline CDR1 and CDR2 sequences are SGHRS and YFSETQ. There are 16 residues in the CDR3. V lost 5 bases and J 4 bases, leaving 19 bases between the germline ends.

This clone has just one count. The chain links TRBV10-3 to TRBJ2-7, with D perhaps TRBD2 (6 bases). CDR1 and CDR2 from the germline V gene are ENHRY and SYGVKD. The CDR3 is made up of 12 amino acids. The ends were cut back, 4 bases at V and 3 bases at J, with 7 bases in the middle. CDR3 region: CAISASDYEQYF. CDR3 nucleotides: TGTGCCATCAGTGCTAGCGACTACGAGCAGTACTTC.

The rearrangement joins TRBV12-3 or TRBV12-4 to TRBJ1-6; D is undetermined. The CDR3 runs 12 residues. The ends were cut back, 5 bases at V and 7 bases at J, with 6 bases in the middle. CDR3 in DNA: TGTGCCAGCAGTCCCATAAATTCACCCCTCCACTTT. This codes for CASSPINSPLHF.

The CDR3 region is CSVETGVTGNTIYF. The CDR3 region has the DNA TGCAGCGTTGAAACAGGGGTAACTGGAAACACCATATATTTT. The chain uses TRBV29-1 and TRBJ1-3; TRBD1 matches 7 bases. The CDR3 spans 14 residues. Germline assignment: CDR1 SQVTM and CDR2 ANQGSEA. V shed 2 bases and J 2 bases; nucleotides not matched to a gene: 3.

V usage is TRBV11-2 and J usage is TRBJ2-3; possibly TRBD1 for D (5 bases). With 0 bases removed from V and 2 bases from J, the gap between germline ends came to 9 bases. CDR1 is SGHAT, CDR2 FQNNGV, per germline. The CDR3 has 15 residues. The DNA for the CDR3 is TGTGCCAGCAGCTTAGATGACAGATTCACAGATACGCAGTATTTT. Translated: CASSLDDRFTDTQYF.